This T cell receptor beta chain came from a study of T cells in Graves' hyperthyroidism and ophthalmopathy. There were TCR beta CDR3 regions amplified from RNA transcripts. First-round RT-PCR of the TCR CDR3 relied on the HTBI primer set. TCRdb passed the multiplex PCR reads through MiXCR, listing each CDR3 protein once. In the table there are fewer than 300,000 distinct CDR3 sequences, 25% of which are singletons. After removal of 3 bases from V and 4 bases from J, the junction contained 2 bases not matched to a gene. Germline CDR1 and CDR2: SQVTM and ANQGSEA. The CDR3 is made up of 13 amino acids. This clonotype was counted at least ten times.

Sequencing used blood. The chain has TRBV29-1 and TRBJ2-2; 7 positions agree with TRBD1. This TCR derives from a man in his forties with Graves' hyperthyroidism that later progressed to Graves' ophthalmopathy. CDR3 nucleotides: TGCAGCGTTGACAGGGGGTTCACCGGGGAGCTGTTTTTT. This gives the protein CSVDRGFTGELFF.